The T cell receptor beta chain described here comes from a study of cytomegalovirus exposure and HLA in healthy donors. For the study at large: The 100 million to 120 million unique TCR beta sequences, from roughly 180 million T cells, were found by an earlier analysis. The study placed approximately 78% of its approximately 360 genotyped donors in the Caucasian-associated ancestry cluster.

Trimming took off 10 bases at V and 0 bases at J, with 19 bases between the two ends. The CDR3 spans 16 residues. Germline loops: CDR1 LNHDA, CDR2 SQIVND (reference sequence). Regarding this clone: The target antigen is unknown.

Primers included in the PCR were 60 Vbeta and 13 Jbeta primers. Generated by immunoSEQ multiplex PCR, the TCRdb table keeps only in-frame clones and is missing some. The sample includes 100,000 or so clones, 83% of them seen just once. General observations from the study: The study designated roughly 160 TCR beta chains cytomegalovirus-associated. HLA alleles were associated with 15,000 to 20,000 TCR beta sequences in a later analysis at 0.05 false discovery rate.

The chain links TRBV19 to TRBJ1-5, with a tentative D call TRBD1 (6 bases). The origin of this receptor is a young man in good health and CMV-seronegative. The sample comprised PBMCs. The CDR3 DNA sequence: TGTGCCACCCAGACGACAGGACCCTATAGCAATCAGCCCCAGCATTTT. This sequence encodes CATQTTGPYSNQPQHF.